Only a few counts were recorded for the clone carrying this TCR beta chain. The sample originates from a study of CD8+ T cells in alopecia areata. CDR1 and CDR2 (germline): SQVTM, ANQGSEA. The CDR3 runs to 15 residues. V lost 5 bases and J 4 bases, leaving 20 bases between the germline ends. Sequencing templates came from extracted RNA that was reverse transcribed into cDNA. TCRdb keeps only in-frame clones here, not all; method: immunoSEQ multiplex PCR. Among about 210,000 clones listed, 50% to 75% were seen once. This sample's treatment: oral pan-JAK inhibitor, 5-10 mg twice daily. The chain carries TRBV29-1 and TRBJ1-1; tentative D call: TRBD1 (5 bases). The TCR sequence derives from a human donor with alopecia areata. Sequencing was performed on CD4+ T cells sorted from blood, taken at week 4, from a patient treated with tofacitinib. CDR3: CSVFAWALGTTEAFF. The CDR3 bases are TGCAGCGTTTTTGCATGGGCACTCGGGACCACTGAAGCTTTCTTT.